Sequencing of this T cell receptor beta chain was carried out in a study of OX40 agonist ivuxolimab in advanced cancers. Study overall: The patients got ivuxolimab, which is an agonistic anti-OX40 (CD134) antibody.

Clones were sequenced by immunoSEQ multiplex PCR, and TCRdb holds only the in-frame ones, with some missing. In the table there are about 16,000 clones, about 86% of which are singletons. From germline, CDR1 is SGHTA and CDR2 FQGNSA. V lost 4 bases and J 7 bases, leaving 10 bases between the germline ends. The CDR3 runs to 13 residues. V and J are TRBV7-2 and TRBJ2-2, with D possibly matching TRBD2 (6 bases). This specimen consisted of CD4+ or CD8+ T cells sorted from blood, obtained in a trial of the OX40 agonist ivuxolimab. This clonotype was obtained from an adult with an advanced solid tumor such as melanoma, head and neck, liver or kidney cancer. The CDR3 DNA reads TGTGCCAGCAGCTACCTAGCGAGCGGGGAGCTGTTTTTT. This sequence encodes CASSYLASGELFF.